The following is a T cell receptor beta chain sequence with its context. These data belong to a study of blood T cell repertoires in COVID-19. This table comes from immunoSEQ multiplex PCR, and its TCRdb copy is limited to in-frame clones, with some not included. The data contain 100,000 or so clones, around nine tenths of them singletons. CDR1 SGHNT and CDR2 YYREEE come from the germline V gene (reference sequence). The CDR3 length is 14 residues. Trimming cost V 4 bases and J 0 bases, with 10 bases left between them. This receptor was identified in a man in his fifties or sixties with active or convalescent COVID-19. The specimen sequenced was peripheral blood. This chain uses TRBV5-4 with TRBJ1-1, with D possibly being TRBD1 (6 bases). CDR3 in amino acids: CASSHREMNTEAFF. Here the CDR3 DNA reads TGTGCCAGCAGCCACAGGGAGATGAACACTGAAGCTTTCTTT.